A selection of T cell receptor beta chains follows, all from one sample in a study of OX40 agonist ivuxolimab in advanced cancers. Profiling relied on immunoSEQ multiplex PCR, and the TCRdb table lists in-frame clones only, not all of them. Found here are some 70,000 clones, about 90% of them singletons; the top ten hold approximately 2.8%. The sequences come from CD4+ or CD8+ T cells sorted from blood, collected in a trial of the OX40 agonist ivuxolimab. The receptors here all came from an adult with an advanced solid tumor such as melanoma, head and neck, liver or kidney cancer. Each CDR3 is given with its conserved first and last residue. A D gene is named only where the DNA matches it firmly. Rows give clone size only sometimes, using once, few, many, or a class for an expanded clone.

>-|TRBJ1-2|-|TRBV11-2
TGTGCCAGCAGCCCCGGACTCTCCTATGGCTACACCTTC
CASSPGLSYGYTF
>TRBD2|TRBJ2-1|-|TRBV7-8
TGTGCCAGCAGCTCACTAGCGGGAGTCCTTGAGAATGAGCAGTTCTTC
CASSSLAGVLENEQFF
>-|TRBJ2-1|-|TRBV5-1
TGCGCCAGCAGCTTGGGGACTTGGAATGAGCAGTTCTTC
CASSLGTWNEQFF
>TRBD2|TRBJ2-1|-|TRBV5-1
TGCGCCAGCAGCTTACTGACTAGCTCTTACAATGAGCAGTTCTTC
CASSLLTSSYNEQFF
>-|TRBJ1-2|once|TRBV29-1
TGCAGCGTTGATGTGGGGAACTATGGCTACACCTTC
CSVDVGNYGYTF
>-|TRBJ2-1|-|TRBV5-1
TGCGCCAGCAGCTTAGTGGGAGAGGCCTACAATGAGCAGTTCTTC
CASSLVGEAYNEQFF
>-|TRBJ1-5|-|TRBV28
TGTGCCAGCAGTTCCCCCCTAAAAAAAAGGCATCAGCCCCAGCATTTT
CASSSPLKKRHQPQHF
>-|TRBJ1-4|-|TRBV4-1
TGCGCCAGCAGCCAAGAGCGCTCGTATGCAACTAATGAAAAACTGTTTTTT
CASSQERSYATNEKLFF
>TRBD1|TRBJ2-3|-|TRBV29-1
TGCAGCGACGGACAGGGTGTAACAGATACGCAGTATTTT
CSDGQGVTDTQYF
>TRBD1|TRBJ1-2|-|TRBV11-2
TGTGCCAGCAGCGCCGTGACAGGGACTTTAAACTATGGCTACACCTTC
CASSAVTGTLNYGYTF
>TRBD1|TRBJ1-1|-|TRBV27
TGTGCCAGCAAACCGGGACAGGGGGCCGGTACTGAAGCTTTCTTT
CASKPGQGAGTEAFF
>-|TRBJ1-2|once|TRBV10-3
TGTGCCATCAGTGAGTCAGACGGCATTGGCTACACCTTC
CAISESDGIGYTF
>TRBD1|TRBJ1-6|-|TRBV2
TGTGCCAGCAGCCTACCGGGACAGGGGAATTCACCCCTCCACTTT
CASSLPGQGNSPLHF
>-|TRBJ2-7|-|TRBV28
TGTGCCAGCAGGACAGAGAGCTCCTACGAGCAGTACTTC
CASRTESSYEQYF
>-|TRBJ2-5|-|TRBV7-2
TGTGCCAGCAGCCGGGGGGCAAATCAAGAGACCCAGTACTTC
CASSRGANQETQYF
>-|TRBJ1-1|-|TRBV6-5
TGTGCCAGCAGTTTTCTGGGAGCCACTGAAGCTTTCTTT
CASSFLGATEAFF
>-|TRBJ2-5|-|TRBV4-1
TGCGCCAGCAGCCAAACTCGGGGGCAGGAGACCCAGTACTTC
CASSQTRGQETQYF
>-|TRBJ1-1|-|TRBV11-3
TGTGCCAGCAGCTTCTGGGCGAATGCGAACACTGAAGCTTTCTTT
CASSFWANANTEAFF
>TRBD2|TRBJ2-2|-|TRBV9
TGTGCCAGCAGCCTGAGCGGGGCTCGCACCGGGGAGCTGTTTTTT
CASSLSGARTGELFF
>-|TRBJ2-7|-|TRBV11-3
TGTGCCAGCAGGAAGGCTTTTGGTGGGAACTCCTACGAGCAGTACTTC
CASRKAFGGNSYEQYF
>-|TRBJ2-5|-|TRBV2
TGTGCCAGCAGTGAGGAGGGGAGTCTACGAGAGACCCAGTACTTC
CASSEEGSLRETQYF
>-|TRBJ2-2|-|TRBV11-3
TGTGCCAGCAGGCACAATAGCGAAAGCACCGGGGAGCTGTTTTTT
CASRHNSESTGELFF
>-|TRBJ1-2|-|TRBV27
TGTGCCAGCAGTTTAAAGTGGAACTATGGCTACACCTTC
CASSLKWNYGYTF
>-|TRBJ2-7|-|TRBV30
TGTGCCTCCCTCAGGGGGGAGTACGAGCAGTACTTC
CASLRGEYEQYF
>-|TRBJ2-3|-|TRBV30
TGTGCCTGGAGTGTATTGGGGGATACGCAGTATTTT
CAWSVLGDTQYF
>TRBD2|TRBJ2-5|-|TRBV9
TGTGCCAGCAGCGTCGCCGCCGTGGGGGGGGAGACCCAGTACTTC
CASSVAAVGGETQYF
>-|TRBJ2-5|-|TRBV6-5
TGTGCCAGCAGTGACGTCGGACGCGGGACCCAGTACTTC
CASSDVGRGTQYF
>TRBD1|TRBJ1-1|-|TRBV7-9
TGTGCCAGCAGCTTTTACGGGACAGGGGGGGTTTTGAACACTGAAGCTTTCTTT
CASSFYGTGGVLNTEAFF
>-|TRBJ2-1|-|TRBV10-1
TGCGCCAGCAGTCCGGCTAGCTACAATGAGCAGTTCTTC
CASSPASYNEQFF
>TRBD1|TRBJ2-2|-|TRBV28
TGTGCCAGCAGTGCACAGGGGGCCGGGGAGCTGTTTTTT
CASSAQGAGELFF
>-|TRBJ1-5|-|TRBV5-1
TGCGCCAGCAGCTGGGTAACAGGACCCAATCAGCCCCAGCATTTT
CASSWVTGPNQPQHF
>-|TRBJ1-1|-|TRBV18
TGTGCCAGCTCACCACCGTGGGAGAACACTGAAGCTTTCTTT
CASSPPWENTEAFF
>-|TRBJ2-3|once|TRBV5-1
TGCGCCAGCAGCCCGGGACCGTTCAGCACAGATACGCAGTATTTT
CASSPGPFSTDTQYF
>-|TRBJ2-5|once|TRBV14
TGTGCCAGCAGCCCGGGCTTCCAAGAGACCCAGTACTTC
CASSPGFQETQYF
>TRBD1|TRBJ1-2|-|TRBV30
TGTGCCTCCGATGGGACAGGGACCCTTCCGGGATATGGCTACACCTTC
CASDGTGTLPGYGYTF
>TRBD1|TRBJ2-7|-|TRBV7-9
TGTGCCAGCAGCTCGGGACAGTTCTACGAGCAGTACTTC
CASSSGQFYEQYF
>-|TRBJ2-7|-|TRBV5-6
TGTGCCAGCAGCTCGCAGGGGTCCTACGAGCAGTACTTC
CASSSQGSYEQYF
>TRBD2|TRBJ2-1|-|TRBV18
TGTGCCAGCTCACCGGGACTAGCGGGACACAATGAGCAGTTCTTC
CASSPGLAGHNEQFF